The entry that follows covers one TCR beta chain sequence. The authors' processing: Amplifying reference gene primers gave estimates of nucleated cell counts. The data were produced by immunoSEQ multiplex PCR, yet TCRdb's version contains in-frame clones alone and is incomplete. The V and J calls and clone size come from that table; D and trimming were worked out from the DNA. Counted here are 90,000 to 150,000 clones, about 80% occurring once; the ten biggest clones make up around 5.9%. This sample is part of a study of blood T cell repertoires in COVID-19. Study overall: COVID-19 samples from acute and convalescent phases originated in the United States, Italy and Spain. In each case, the material was cDNA or gDNA derived from T cells, B-cell-depleted T cells, or PBMCs.

CDR3 length equals 18 residues. The V end lost 4 bases, the J end lost 8 bases, and 26 bases lay between the germline ends. Looked up from germline, CDR1 is MNHEY and CDR2 is SVGEGT. The chain couples TRBV6-2 or TRBV6-3 to TRBJ1-4; D uncertain. The clonotype was recovered from a man aged 65 to 79 with acute or convalescent COVID-19. The sequenced sample consisted of peripheral blood. The CDR3 DNA reads as TGTGCCAGCAGTTCACCGAAACGCCGGGCCGAGGAGGGAGAAAAACTGTTTTTT. This encodes CASSSPKRRAEEGEKLFF.